A single sample is the source of the 6 T cell receptor beta chains below, sequenced in a study of glioma-infiltrating T cells after dendritic cell vaccination. The data were produced by immunoSEQ multiplex PCR, yet TCRdb's version contains in-frame clones alone and is incomplete. The sample lists tens of thousands of clones, over 80% occurring once. Time point meaning: after dendritic cell vaccination, including at tumor progression/relapse. The specimen comprised blood, sampled after dendritic cell vaccination. The receptors here all came from a human donor with glioblastoma.

This chain uses TRBV4-3 with TRBJ1-2; D ambiguous. Trimming shortened V by 0 bases and J by 7 bases, and 9 bases separated the two germline ends. The CDR3 spans 13 residues. Per germline, CDR1 LGHNA and CDR2 YSLEER. CDR3 in DNA: TGCGCCAGCAGCCAAGATCTCGGGGTTGGCTACACCTTC. Its protein product is CASSQDLGVGYTF.

The gene calls are TRBV29-1 and TRBJ2-7, with D possibly TRBD1 on 6 matching bases. This CDR3 comprises 14 residues. Trimming took 4 bases from V and 2 from J, leaving 15 bases between them. CDR1 and CDR2 from the germline V gene are SQVTM and ANQGSEA. For the CDR3, the DNA is TGCAGCGTTGGATCCCGGGACACCACCTACGAGCAGTACTTC. It codes for CSVGSRDTTYEQYF.

V is TRBV18 and J is TRBJ1-1, with unresolved D. This CDR3 spans 12 amino acids. V was cut by 5 bases and J by 1 base, with 5 bases left in between. Per germline, CDR1 KGHSH and CDR2 LQKENI. CDR3 protein: CASSGPNTEAFF. The CDR3 coding sequence is TGTGCCAGCTCAGGCCCGAACACTGAAGCTTTCTTT.

The chain couples TRBV29-1 to TRBJ1-2; 8 bases fit TRBD1. V shed 1 base and J 0 bases; nucleotides not matched to a gene: 7. Germline V CDR1 and CDR2: SQVTM, ANQGSEA. The CDR3 is 16 amino acids. In nucleotides, the CDR3 is TGCAGCGTTGAAGGACAGGGGAGGGGGCCTAACTATGGCTACACCTTC. Its translation is CSVEGQGRGPNYGYTF.

This sequence joins TRBV10-3 and TRBJ1-1, with no clear D. The CDR3 length is 14 residues. CDR1 and CDR2 (germline): ENHRY, SYGVKD. Between the trimmed V and J ends, which lost 10 bases and 5 bases, there was a span of 20 bases. As DNA, the CDR3 is TGTGCCACGGGGATGGAGGCGGGGTGGACTGAAGCTTTCTTT. Translation: CATGMEAGWTEAFF.

V usage is TRBV20-1 and J usage is TRBJ2-7; TRBD2 matches at 7 bases. The CDR3 is 11 amino acids. Germline V gives CDR1 DFQATT, CDR2 SNEGSKA (reference sequence). The CDR3 loop is CSAGTTLEQYF. CDR3 nucleotide sequence: TGCAGCGCCGGGACTACTTTAGAGCAGTACTTC.